The rows below give T cell receptor beta chains drawn from one sample of a study of control samples from healthy donors and cancer patients. Data came from immunoSEQ multiplex PCR; TCRdb stores just in-frame clones and leaves some out. The sample consists of about 170,000 clones, roughly 95% of them appearing once. Sequenced sample: blood. Every receptor here comes from a woman aged 60-70 years in good health. The conserved cysteine and the conserved F or W are not part of the CDR3 here.

j_call | v_call | cdr3_aa
TRBJ2-5 | TRBV6-5 | ASWGGKTQY
TRBJ2-2 | TRBV20-1 | SASTGVNTGELF
TRBJ2-7 | TRBV27 | ASSFVIASTEQY
TRBJ2-5 | TRBV3-1/TRBV3-2 | ASSQDLLLAGLNQETQY
TRBJ2-7 | TRBV5-4 | ASSVNLPGLGDEQY
TRBJ2-3 | TRBV6-2/TRBV6-3 | ASSYGLAGVTQY
TRBJ2-6 | TRBV28 | ASSPGSSGANVLT
TRBJ1-2 | TRBV19 | ASSPLGYGYT
TRBJ2-7 | TRBV5-4 | ASSRNQGYEQY
TRBJ2-2 | TRBV9 | ASSVGSYEHRELF
TRBJ1-2 | TRBV12-3/TRBV12-4 | ASVPDIDYGYT
TRBJ2-1 | TRBV19 | ASSDPGQKTNEQF
TRBJ1-1 | TRBV5-1 | ASRGWENTEAF
TRBJ1-3 | TRBV6-5 | ASSYSAGRTGNTIY
TRBJ1-2 | TRBV9 | ASSFGTTGGYT